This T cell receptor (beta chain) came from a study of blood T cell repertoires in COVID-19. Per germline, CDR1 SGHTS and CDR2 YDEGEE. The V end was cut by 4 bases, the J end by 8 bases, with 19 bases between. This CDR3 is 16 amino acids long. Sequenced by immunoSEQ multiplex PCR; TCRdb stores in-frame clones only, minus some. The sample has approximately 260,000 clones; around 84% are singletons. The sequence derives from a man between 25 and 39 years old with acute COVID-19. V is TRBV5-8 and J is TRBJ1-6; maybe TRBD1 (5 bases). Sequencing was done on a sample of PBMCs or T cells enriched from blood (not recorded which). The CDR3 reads CASSQNRRRFHSPLHF. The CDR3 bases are TGTGCCAGCAGCCAGAACAGGCGCCGATTCCATTCACCCCTCCACTTT.